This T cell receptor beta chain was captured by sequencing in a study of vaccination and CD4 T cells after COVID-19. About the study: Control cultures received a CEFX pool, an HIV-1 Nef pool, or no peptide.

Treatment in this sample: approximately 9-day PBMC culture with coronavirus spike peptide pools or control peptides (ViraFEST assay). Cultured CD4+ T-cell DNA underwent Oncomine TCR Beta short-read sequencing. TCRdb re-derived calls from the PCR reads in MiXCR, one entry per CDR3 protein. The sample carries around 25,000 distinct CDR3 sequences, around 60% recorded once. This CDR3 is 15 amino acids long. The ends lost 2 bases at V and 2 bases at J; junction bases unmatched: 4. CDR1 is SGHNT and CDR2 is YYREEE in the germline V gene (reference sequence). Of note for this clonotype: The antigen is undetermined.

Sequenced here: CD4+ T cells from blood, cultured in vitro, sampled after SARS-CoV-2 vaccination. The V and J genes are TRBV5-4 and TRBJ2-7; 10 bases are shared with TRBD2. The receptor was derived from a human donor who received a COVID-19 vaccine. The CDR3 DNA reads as TGTGCCAGCAGCTTCGGGACTAGCGAGACCTACGAGCAGTACTTC. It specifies CASSFGTSETYEQYF.